This T cell receptor (beta chain) was sequenced during a study of cytomegalovirus exposure and HLA in healthy donors. General study points: Cytomegalovirus association was assigned to about 150 TCR beta chains. Information on immune exposure was restricted to one variable (CMV serostatus). In a later analysis, HLA-associated TCR beta chains were more clonally expanded than equally common others.

As regards this clone: What it binds is not known.

The PCR contained 60 Vbeta and 13 Jbeta primers. Original handling: It was a later analysis that counted approximately 81 million unique TCR beta chains, of which 9 million to 13 million were shared. The assay was immunoSEQ multiplex PCR, and TCRdb's table has in-frame clones only and misses some. The V and J calls and the clone size are those of that table, but D and trimming were determined from the DNA. This table has about 160,000 clones, 86% appearing once. V lost 2 bases and J lost 2, with 10 bases in between. This CDR3 contains 14 residues. Germline V gene data show CDR1 as SGHAT and CDR2 as FQNNGV.

Material for sequencing was PBMCs. This receptor was obtained from a woman aged 18-29 years in good health and CMV-seronegative. The chain couples TRBV11-2 to TRBJ2-7; D perhaps matches TRBD1 (6 bases). In DNA form, the CDR3 reads TGTGCCAGCAGCTTATACCCAGGGGCCTACGAGCAGTACTTC. Protein sequence: CASSLYPGAYEQYF. The whole variable domain, filled in from reference TRBV11-2 and TRBJ2-7, reads EAGVAQSPRYKIIEKRQSVAFWCNPISGHATLYWYQQILGQGPKLLIQFQNNGVVDDSQLPKDRFSAERLKGVDSTLKIQPAKLEDSAVYLCASSLYPGAYEQYFGPGTRLTVT.